This is a list of T cell receptor beta chains from one sample in a study of shared clonotypes between healthy human individuals. Produced via immunoSEQ multiplex PCR; TCRdb's table is partial and in-frame only. The profile shows under 750,000 clones, 72% of them singletons. The material sequenced was memory CD4+ T cells sorted from blood. Source of these receptors: a woman aged 25-40 years in good health. Both conserved end residues are trimmed from each CDR3. Each record gives: CDR3 length, J gene, D gene, V gene, CDR3 protein. The D gene is left open where the match is weak.

11 TRBJ2-1 . TRBV29-1 SVWLALREEQF
12 TRBJ1-3 . TRBV5-1 ASAQATSGNTIY
12 TRBJ1-4 TRBD1 TRBV27 ASCSRGGREKPF
11 TRBJ1-2 TRBD1 TRBV27 ASTGTEGNGYT
13 TRBJ1-5 . TRBV5-8 ASSFGTLGDQPQH
13 TRBJ1-1 TRBD1 TRBV27 ASSRPGTGAPEAF
12 TRBJ1-5 TRBD1 TRBV2 ASSGGQLNQPQH
11 TRBJ1-5 . TRBV10-3 AISGQRNQPQH
13 TRBJ1-6 . TRBV18 ASSPASGNNSPLH
13 TRBJ2-1 TRBD2 TRBV7-2 ASSFFFLAGNEQF
13 TRBJ2-3 TRBD1 TRBV4-1 ASSQGGTGGDTQY
12 TRBJ2-1 . TRBV7-3 ASSSPTGRHEQF
11 TRBJ1-4 . TRBV19 ASSIGASEKLF
14 TRBJ2-1 TRBD2 TRBV5-4 ASRRTAGPGPNEQF
12 TRBJ1-5 . TRBV15 ATSRAPINQPQH
15 TRBJ2-7 TRBD1 TRBV5-1 ASSLGYQGALRYEQY
12 TRBJ2-2 . TRBV5-1 ASASYLNTGELF
14 TRBJ1-2 . TRBV28 ASSAIRGQHSYGYT
13 TRBJ1-5 . TRBV2 ASSDGRHSNQPQH
11 TRBJ1-1 . TRBV7-6 ASSLEVNTEAF
16 TRBJ2-1 TRBD2 TRBV4-1 ASSQGLASGRSGDEQF
13 TRBJ2-1 TRBD2 TRBV28 ASSLGTSGKNEQF
11 TRBJ2-3 . TRBV4-2 ASSQLRTDTQY
11 TRBJ2-7 TRBD2 TRBV27 ASSWLAEYEQY
11 TRBJ2-1 . TRBV2 ASREDTYNEQF
12 TRBJ1-2 TRBD1 TRBV2 ASSRDSVYYGYT
14 TRBJ1-3 . TRBV18 ASSRYERSSGNTIY
10 TRBJ2-5 . TRBV29-1 SGREGRETQY
13 TRBJ2-7 . TRBV1 TSSQDRKETHEQY
13 TRBJ2-3 TRBD2 TRBV7-9 ASLRLAGTTDTQY
13 TRBJ2-2 TRBD2 TRBV10-2 ATHLTSGSSGELF
14 TRBJ2-1 TRBD2 TRBV6-5 ASSYLRTSGSNEQF
11 TRBJ2-7 . TRBV27 ASRRGPGYEQY
12 TRBJ1-3 . TRBV7-9 AGETVLSGNTIY
13 TRBJ1-1 . TRBV5-1 ASSRTGPKNTEAF
11 TRBJ1-5 . TRBV4-1 ASSYRVGQPQH
13 TRBJ2-5 TRBD2 TRBV9 ASSVSLAGGETQY
13 TRBJ2-1 . TRBV6-1 ASSGTGSKRGPQF
13 TRBJ1-4 . TRBV18 ASSPAGPTNEKLF
12 TRBJ2-7 . TRBV10-3 AISGVRGFYEQY
12 TRBJ2-1 . TRBV10-1 ASSEKRIYNEQF
13 TRBJ2-3 TRBD2 TRBV11-2 ASRFAGGGTDTQY
14 TRBJ2-2 TRBD2 TRBV18 ASSPRTSGNTGELF
12 TRBJ2-3 TRBD2 TRBV2 ASIVAGGTDTQY
11 TRBJ2-7 . TRBV11-2 ASSPQVGSEQY
11 TRBJ1-5 . TRBV19 ASSLMGPQPQH
14 TRBJ1-5 TRBD1 TRBV11-2 ASSFTGTVQYQPQH
12 TRBJ2-3 . TRBV13 ASSLAAAGDTQY
13 TRBJ2-3 . TRBV7-2 ASSLVVLVTDTQY
12 TRBJ2-2 . TRBV11-2 ASSLPSYTGELF
13 TRBJ2-3 TRBD1 TRBV7-8 ASSPGQGRTDTQY
13 TRBJ2-2 TRBD2 TRBV29-1 SVSLAGGLGGELF
12 TRBJ2-2 . TRBV7-2 ASSLGLDTGELF
13 TRBJ2-2 TRBD2 TRBV7-2 ASQPGTSGTGELF
12 TRBJ2-7 TRBD2 TRBV28 ASSLSGSVHEQY